The clone carrying this TCR beta chain was observed a handful of times. These data belong to a study of blood T cells in healthy people across ages. A second PCR of roughly 7 to 11 cycles used a sample-barcoded 5' primer and a J-beta primer mix. TCRdb re-called the 5' RACE reads through MiXCR, storing one row per CDR3 protein. The sample has 700,000 or so distinct CDR3 sequences; approximately 40% are singletons. Each donor was a healthy Caucasian individual from Russia, aged roughly 6 to 90. The CDR3 extends over 15 amino acids. Germline V lookup: CDR1 LGHNA, CDR2 YSLEER. The receptor was derived from an elderly man in good health. The sequenced sample was blood. The V call is TRBV4-3, the J call TRBJ2-1; no reliable D call. The end of the DNA is better explained by TRBJ2-7, so the J call may be wrong. CDR3 DNA sequence: TGCGCCAGCAGCCAGTCAGAGGTTACCTACAATGAGCAGTACTTC. Its translation: CASSQSEVTYNEQYF.